The next 22 T cell receptor beta chains were all read from a single sample in a study of T-cell reconstitution after alpha-beta-depleted transplantation in children. The authors prepared the TCRbeta library with unique molecular identifiers. TCRdb passed the PCR reads through MiXCR, listing each CDR3 protein once. The sample records hundreds of thousands of distinct CDR3 sequences, over 9.5% being singletons. Here the sequenced sample was PBMCs from the stem cell graft donor, taken from the stem cell graft. Receptor source: a human donor who donated a stem cell graft to a child with acute myeloid leukemia.

This clonotype has at least ten counts. The chain recombines TRBV29-1 with TRBJ2-7; no clear D. The CDR3 is 11 residues long. In germline, CDR1 is SQVTM, CDR2 ANQGSEA. The ends were cut back, 4 bases at V and 6 bases at J, with 10 bases in the middle. This CDR3 reads CSVGYGGEQYF. The CDR3 coding sequence is TGCAGCGTTGGATACGGCGGCGAGCAGTACTTC.

This clonotype was observed at least ten times. CDR3 residues: CATSEYLAGVSDTQYF. The DNA of the CDR3 is TGTGCCACCAGTGAATATCTAGCGGGAGTTTCAGATACGCAGTATTTT. The V and J genes are TRBV24-1 and TRBJ2-3, with 10 bases identical to TRBD2. CDR1 is KGHDR, CDR2 SFDVKD, per germline. The CDR3 consists of 16 residues. V was clipped by 4 bases and J by 4 bases; unmatched bases: 7.

This chain joins TRBV20-1 and TRBJ2-7, with 8 positions matching TRBD2. From germline, CDR1 is DFQATT and CDR2 SNEGSKA (reference sequence). This CDR3 contains 14 residues. V dropped 5 bases and J dropped 6; count of bases not matched to a gene: 12. The CDR3 loop reads CSASGLAPSGEQYF. Written as DNA, the CDR3 is TGCAGTGCTTCCGGACTAGCTCCATCCGGCGAGCAGTACTTC.

This chain joins TRBV7-3 and TRBJ2-1; D assignment may be TRBD1 or TRBD2 (5 bases each). V was clipped by 5 bases and J by 2 bases, with 13 bases between them. The CDR3 extends over 15 amino acids. The germline CDR1 and CDR2 sequences are SGHTA and FQGTGA. The CDR3, as DNA: TGTGCCAGCAGCGTTAGCCGAGGGGCCTACAATGAGCAGTTCTTC. It specifies CASSVSRGAYNEQFF. Filled out from reference TRBV7-3 and TRBJ2-1, the complete variable domain reads GAGVSQTPSNKVTEKGKYVELRCDPISGHTALYWYRQSLGQGPEFLIYFQGTGAADDSGLPNDRFFAVRPEGSVSTLKIQRTERGDSAVYLCASSVSRGAYNEQFFGPGTRLTVL.

The sample holds a few counts of this clonotype. V gene TRBV7-2 combines with J gene TRBJ2-5; D gene uncertain. The germline V gene has CDR1 SGHTA and CDR2 FQGNSA. The CDR3 sequence is 9 residues long. The V end was cut by 7 bases, the J end by 13 bases, with 10 bases between. The CDR3 DNA is TGTGCCAGCATCCCCAGCTGGTACTTC. This sequence encodes CASIPSWYF.

This clonotype was observed a handful of times. The rearrangement uses TRBV5-1 and TRBJ2-3; 11 bases line up with TRBD1. This CDR3 has 16 residues. The J segment lost 3 bases and the V segment lost 0 bases, leaving 3 bases of the junction unmatched. Germline values: CDR1 SGHRS, CDR2 YFSETQ. CDR3 sequence: CASSLARDRGTDTQYF. CDR3 bases: TGCGCCAGCAGCTTGGCCCGGGACAGGGGGACAGATACGCAGTATTTT. Together with reference TRBV5-1 and TRBJ2-3, the CDR3 gives the full variable domain: KAGVTQTPRYLIKTRGQQVTLSCSPISGHRSVSWYQQTPGQGLQFLFEYFSETQRNKGNFPGRFSGRQFSNSRSEMNVSTLELGDSALYLCASSLARDRGTDTQYFGPGTRLTVL.

The V call is TRBV7-8, the J call TRBJ2-4; 8 positions match TRBD2. Per the germline V gene, CDR1 is SGHVS and CDR2 is FQNEAQ. The CDR3 is 15 residues long. V was clipped by 4 bases and J by 4 bases; unmatched bases: 6. As DNA, the CDR3 is TGTGCCAGCAGCTCCGAAGCGGGAGTAAAAAACATTCAGTACTTC. Protein: CASSSEAGVKNIQYF.

This clonotype came up many times. The chain recombines TRBV12-3 or TRBV12-4 with TRBJ1-2; a weak D match, TRBD1 (6 bases). This CDR3 has 12 residues. The germline V and J ends were trimmed by 5 bases and 5 bases, with 9 bases remaining between them. The CDR3 reads CASSTGRYGYTF. The CDR3 DNA follows: TGTGCCAGCAGTACAGGGAGATATGGCTACACCTTC.

This chain links TRBV27 with TRBJ2-7, with a possible D match to TRBD2 (6 bases). V lost 0 bases to trimming and J lost 4 bases, with 16 bases between them. The length of the CDR3 is 16 residues. Germline V gene data show CDR1 as MNHEY and CDR2 as SMNVEV (reference sequence). Written as DNA, the CDR3 is TGTGCCAGCAGTTTATCGGTCGGCTTAGCGGTATACGAGCAGTACTTC. Its protein is CASSLSVGLAVYEQYF.

V usage is TRBV3-1 and J usage is TRBJ1-3; D is ambiguous. Germline CDR1 LGHDT, CDR2 YNNKEL (reference sequence). Deletions cut 4 bases from V and 4 bases from J, with 8 bases between. This CDR3 is built from 13 residues. The CDR3: CASSRNDGNTIYF. The DNA for the CDR3 is TGTGCCAGCAGCCGAAATGACGGAAACACCATATATTTT.

This sequence joins TRBV29-1 and TRBJ1-2; D is uncertain. V was clipped by 4 bases and J by 6 bases, with 12 bases between them. The germline gives CDR1 SQVTM, CDR2 ANQGSEA. CDR3 size: 12 residues. DNA of the CDR3: TGCAGCGTTGGGGCACGGGAAAATGGCTACACCTTC. Its protein is CSVGARENGYTF. The full variable domain, with the rest looked up from reference TRBV29-1 and TRBJ1-2, is SAVISQKPSRDICQRGTSLTIQCQVDSQVTMMFWYRQQPGQSLTLIATANQGSEATYESGFVIDKFPISRPNLTFSTLTVSNMSPEDSSIYLCSVGARENGYTFGSGTRLTVV.

In its sample, this clonotype was seen many times. V usage is TRBV28 and J usage is TRBJ2-1; no firm D call. Trimming cost V 2 bases and J 6 bases, with 17 bases left between them. The CDR3 loop spans 16 amino acids. Germline V CDR1 and CDR2: MDHEN, SYDVKM. The CDR3 sequence is CASSLLGLSRSNEQFF. Written as DNA, the CDR3 is TGTGCCAGCAGTTTACTAGGGTTAAGCAGAAGCAATGAGCAGTTCTTC.

The V gene is TRBV7-9, the J gene TRBJ2-2, with D maybe TRBD1 (5 bases). Trimming left V 5 bases short and J 1 base short, with 8 bases between. Germline V gives CDR1 SEHNR, CDR2 FQNEAQ (reference sequence). The CDR3 runs to 14 residues. The CDR3 nucleotides are TGTGCCAGCAGCACAGACAGGAACACCGGGGAGCTGTTTTTT. It yields the protein CASSTDRNTGELFF.

This chain links TRBV3-1 with TRBJ1-3; no clear D gene. The CDR3 has 18 amino acids. The germline V and J ends were trimmed by 1 base and 0 bases, with 16 bases remaining between them. Germline CDR1 reads LGHDT; CDR2 reads YNNKEL (reference sequence). The CDR3 DNA follows: TGTGCCAGCAGCCAAGGTCTAAGGGATACATCCTCTGGAAACACCATATATTTT. Encoded protein: CASSQGLRDTSSGNTIYF.

The rearrangement links TRBV20-1 to TRBJ2-2; TRBD1 might be the D (5 bases). Germline lookup yields CDR1 DFQATT and CDR2 SNEGSKA (reference sequence). The V gene lost 5 bases and the J gene lost 6 bases, with 13 bases spanning the gap. This CDR3 comprises 13 residues. CDR3 in DNA: TGCAGTGCTGGGGCGCCCATGGCCGGGGAGCTGTTTTTT. Protein sequence: CSAGAPMAGELFF.

This clonotype was detected a few times. The V call is TRBV7-3, the J call TRBJ1-2; D not certain. The V and J ends lost 0 bases and 7 bases respectively, with 9 bases between them. Germline CDR1 and CDR2: SGHTA and FQGTGA. The CDR3 sequence is 13 residues long. The chain's CDR3 is CASSLTGDSGYTF. As DNA, the CDR3 is TGTGCCAGCAGCTTAACAGGAGACTCTGGCTACACCTTC.

The rearrangement uses TRBV7-9 and TRBJ2-1, with 8 bases fitting TRBD1. CDR3 length equals 12 residues. The trim removed 0 bases at V and 14 bases at J, leaving 3 bases unmatched. Germline CDR1 and CDR2: SEHNR and FQNEAQ (reference sequence). CDR3 protein: CASSLADRAKFF. The CDR3 region has the DNA TGTGCCAGCAGCTTAGCGGACAGGGCCAAGTTCTTC.

This clonotype has at least ten counts. This sequence joins TRBV20-1 and TRBJ2-1; weak D call: TRBD2 (5 bases). Germline CDR1 is DFQATT and CDR2 is SNEGSKA (reference sequence). This CDR3 has 14 amino acids. V lost 6 bases to trimming and J lost 10 bases, with 22 bases between them. The chain's CDR3 is CSAREGLATTEQFF. CDR3 coding DNA: TGCAGTGCCCGCGAGGGCCTAGCTACCACCGAGCAGTTCTTC.

The chain couples TRBV20-1 to TRBJ2-3, with TRBD1 matching 7 bases. Germline loops: CDR1 DFQATT, CDR2 SNEGSKA (reference sequence). The CDR3 is made up of 13 amino acids. With 5 bases clipped from V and 2 bases from J, the junction kept 4 bases outside the gene matches. DNA for the CDR3: TGCAGTGCTGCCGGACAGGACACAGATACGCAGTATTTT. Its translation is CSAAGQDTDTQYF.

The J gene is TRBJ2-2, the V gene TRBV2, with D hard to call. The CDR3 sequence is 12 residues long. Germline lookup yields CDR1 SNHLY and CDR2 FYNNEI. The germline V and J ends were trimmed by 3 bases and 6 bases, with 5 bases remaining between them. CDR3 region: CASSDDPGELFF. CDR3 DNA: TGTGCCAGCAGTGACGACCCCGGGGAGCTGTTTTTT.

This clonotype was counted ten times or more. V is TRBV27 and J is TRBJ2-3, with D perhaps given as TRBD1 or TRBD2 (6 bases each). Deletions cut 8 bases from V and 1 base from J, with 13 bases between. This CDR3 has 14 amino acids. CDR1 and CDR2 (germline): MNHEY, SMNVEV (reference sequence). CDR3 sequence reads: CASSRGARTDTQYF. As DNA, the CDR3 is TGTGCCAGCTCAAGGGGGGCCCGCACAGATACGCAGTATTTT.

This clonotype has only a few counts. The V and J genes are TRBV20-1 and TRBJ1-4; possibly TRBD1 for D (6 bases). Germline V gene data show CDR1 as DFQATT and CDR2 as SNEGSKA (reference sequence). V was shortened by 7 bases and J by 0 bases, with 9 bases between the two germline ends. The CDR3 runs 13 residues. DNA for the CDR3: TGCAGTGGGACAGAGGCAACTAATGAAAAACTGTTTTTT. As protein: CSGTEATNEKLFF.